A selection of T cell receptor beta chains follows, all from one sample in a study of regulatory T cells in long-lasting Graves disease. Via MiXCR, TCRdb re-called the multiplex PCR reads, giving one row per CDR3 protein. The profile shows hundreds of thousands of distinct CDR3 sequences, over 15% of them singletons. Material: peripheral blood mononuclear cells (PBMCs), obtained at new diagnosis, from a patient treated with antithyroid drugs. Receptor source: a female donor with Graves disease. The CDR3 runs from the conserved cysteine through the conserved F or W. The D gene is left open where the match is weak. Size is stated for part of the rows, as once, few or many counts, or as a class when the clone is expanded.

d_call,cdr3_length,j_call,clone_size,v_call,cdr3_aa,cdr3_nt
NA,15,TRBJ2-2,NA,TRBV9,CASSGGGTNTGELFF,TGTGCCAGCAGCGGGGGCGGGACTAACACCGGGGAGCTGTTTTTT
TRBD1,13,TRBJ2-5,many,TRBV5-1,CASSLTGVETQYF,TGTGCCAGCAGCTTGACAGGGGTCGAGACCCAGTACTTC
NA,14,TRBJ2-5,many,TRBV7-9,CASSPDRHQETQYF,TGTGCCAGCAGCCCCGACAGACACCAAGAGACCCAGTACTTC
NA,14,TRBJ2-7,many,TRBV27,CASSASGTTYEQYF,TGTGCCAGCAGTGCCTCCGGGACGACCTACGAGCAGTACTTC
TRBD1,15,TRBJ1-6,many,TRBV7-9,CASSLARQGTSPLHF,TGTGCCAGCAGCTTAGCCCGACAGGGGACGTCACCCCTCCACTTT
NA,13,TRBJ1-2,many,TRBV5-4,CASSLWTAYGYTF,TGTGCCAGCAGCTTGTGGACGGCATATGGCTACACCTTC
NA,16,TRBJ1-4,many,TRBV11-2,CASTLGRGPTNEKLFF,TGTGCTTCAACCCTCGGGCGGGGGCCAACTAATGAAAAACTGTTTTTT
TRBD1,17,TRBJ1-5,NA,TRBV2,CASRNRQGTGNNQPQHF,TGTGCCAGCAGGAATCGACAGGGGACGGGAAACAATCAGCCCCAGCATTTT
NA,14,TRBJ1-3,few,TRBV13,CASSLGAAGNTIYF,TGTGCCAGCAGCTTAGGGGCGGCTGGAAACACCATATATTTT
NA,13,TRBJ1-1,many,TRBV6-9,CASSSKENTEAFF,TGTGCCAGCAGTTCAAAGGAGAACACTGAAGCTTTCTTT
NA,15,TRBJ2-1,many,TRBV12-3/TRBV12-4,CASRVDLAHYNEQFF,TGTGCCAGCAGAGTGGATTTAGCACACTACAATGAGCAGTTCTTC
NA,15,TRBJ2-7,many,TRBV5-1,CASRVARQGAYEQYF,TGCGCCAGCAGGGTGGCGAGGCAGGGCGCATACGAGCAGTACTTC
NA,15,TRBJ2-3,few,TRBV5-1,CASSLLPVGTDTQYF,TGCGCCAGCAGCTTGCTGCCGGTAGGCACAGATACGCAGTATTTT
NA,12,TRBJ2-5,many,TRBV2,CASRADAETQYF,TGTGCCAGCCGGGCGGACGCAGAGACCCAGTACTTC
NA,22,TRBJ1-4,many,TRBV19,CASSIDPAGGPFGAGSKEKLFF,TGTGCCAGTAGTATAGATCCGGCGGGCGGGCCGTTTGGGGCCGGCAGTAAGGAAAAACTGTTTTTT
NA,16,TRBJ1-2,many,TRBV28,CASSQGTYRLNYGYTF,TGTGCCAGCAGTCAGGGGACATACCGCCTTAACTATGGCTACACCTTC
NA,17,TRBJ2-1,NA,TRBV6-5,CASSSQDYWSSYNEQFF,TGTGCCAGCAGTTCCCAGGATTACTGGAGCTCCTACAATGAGCAGTTCTTC
NA,14,TRBJ1-2,few,TRBV28,CASSYPTENYGYTF,TGTGCCAGCAGCTACCCGACGGAGAACTATGGCTACACCTTC